This T cell receptor (beta chain) is from a study of response to subunit inactivated influenza vaccine. Findings and caveats of the study: The authors proposed limited new T cell recruitment per seasonal influenza vaccination.

Remarks on this clonotype: Its antigen is not known.

TCRdb independently ran MiXCR on the RT-PCR reads; one entry per CDR3 protein. The data show roughly 780,000 distinct CDR3 sequences, with about 18% seen just once and roughly a tenth held by the top ten. V lost 3 bases, J lost 2 bases, and 10 bases lay in between. The CDR3 is made up of 15 amino acids. Germline V gene data show CDR1 as SEHNR and CDR2 as FQNEAQ (reference sequence). The clonotype originates from a man aged 45 to 65 who received an inactivated influenza vaccine. The J gene is TRBJ1-4, the V gene TRBV7-9; D remains ambiguous. Sequencing used PBMCs from blood, obtained around 5 days after vaccination. The CDR3 coding sequence is TGTGCCAGCAGCTTCCCGGGGTTGACTAATGAAAAACTGTTTTTT. Translation: CASSFPGLTNEKLFF.